This T cell receptor (beta chain) was observed in a study of CXCR3-negative and CXCR3-positive naive CD8 T cells. Sorting yielded triplicates of approximately 300,000 cells for each CD8+ T cell subset. A CD45RO-CCR7+CD27+CD95- profile was what naive CD8+ T cells displayed. This CDR3 comprises 13 residues. The germline V gene encodes CDR1 SEHNR and CDR2 FQNEAQ (reference sequence). Preparation of TRB cDNA libraries relied on 5' RACE carrying UMI labels. No DNA is given; TCRdb re-called the 5' RACE reads and lists each CDR3 protein once. The clone table shows tens of thousands of distinct CDR3 sequences, with the ten largest holding about 1%.

The sequence was collected from a human donor in good health. Some clones in this sample may be carry-over from other donors' samples. What was sequenced was naive CXCR3- CD8+ T cells from blood. Subset described: CD45RO-CCR7+CD27+CD95- naive CD8+ T cells lacking CXCR3 (TNR3-). The rearrangement joins TRBV7-9 to TRBJ2-7; the TCRdb call, TRBD1, lacks DNA for checking. This chain's CDR3 is CASRDGGDYEQYF.